This TCR beta chain was documented in a study of shared clonotypes between healthy human individuals. In unsorted samples, genomic DNA was obtained using roughly 90 million PBMCs. Samples underwent the assay at deep level. Across several immunoSEQ plates, the genomic DNA of each subset was split evenly. For unsorted PBMC, approximately 300 ng DNA per replicate equaled tens of thousands of T cell genomes. Libraries were prepared by immunoSEQ multiplex PCR; TCRdb keeps only in-frame clonotypes and omits some of them. The data hold 400,000 to 500,000 clones, with 76% observed a single time. Germline loops: CDR1 MDHEN, CDR2 SYDVKM. The CDR3 has 11 residues. Deletions cut 5 bases from V and 6 bases from J, with 7 bases between. A remark on this clone: Other DNA sequences in this sample translate to the same CDR3.

The source material was PBMCs. This chain links TRBV28 with TRBJ1-1, with D uncertain. The TCR was taken from a middle-aged woman in good health. Some clones in this sample may be carry-over from other donors' samples. CDR3 amino acids: CASSSAAEAFF. For the CDR3, the DNA is TGTGCCAGCAGTAGTGCGGCTGAAGCTTTCTTT. Full variable domain (rest looked up from reference TRBV28 and TRBJ1-1): DVKVTQSSRYLVKRTGEKVFLECVQDMDHENMFWYRQDPGLGLRLIYFSYDVKMKEKGDIPEGYSVSREKKERFSLILESASTNQTSMYLCASSSAAEAFFGQGTRLTVV.